This T cell receptor (beta chain) was profiled in a study of cytomegalovirus exposure and HLA in healthy donors. The wider study: Earlier, 180 million or so T cells were analyzed, and approximately 110 million unique TCR beta sequences were found among them.

This PCR relied on a set of 60 Vbeta primers and 13 Jbeta primers. In the original analysis: An analysis performed later counted about 80 million unique TCR beta chains (approximately 10 million of them shared). This table comes from immunoSEQ multiplex PCR, and its TCRdb copy is limited to in-frame clones, with some not included. V and J calls and clone size are given by that table; D and trimming were obtained from the DNA. Of 100,000 or so clones listed, about 79% are singletons. V lost 1 base and J 6 bases, leaving 13 bases between the germline ends. Per germline, CDR1 SGHVS and CDR2 FNYEAQ. The length of the CDR3 is 14 residues. Study-level results: More clonal expansion characterized HLA-associated TCR beta chains than equally common others in a later analysis. For presence/absence analyses, sequencing depth was assumed to be roughly uniform across donors.

This clone was seen once. What it binds is not known. The gene calls are TRBV7-6 and TRBJ2-7, with D perhaps TRBD1 (5 bases). Input material: PBMCs. This TCR was sampled from a female donor in good health and CMV-seropositive. The CDR3 sequence: CASSLEGAWGEQYF. CDR3 DNA: TGTGCCAGCAGCTTAGAAGGGGCCTGGGGCGAGCAGTACTTC. Full variable domain (missing parts from reference TRBV7-6 and TRBJ2-7): GAGVSQSPRYKVTKRGQDVALRCDPISGHVSLYWYRQALGQGPEFLTYFNYEAQQDKSGLPNDRFSAERPEGSISTLTIQRTEQRDSAMYRCASSLEGAWGEQYFGPGTRLTVT.